This is a list of T cell receptor beta chains from one sample in a study of cytomegalovirus exposure and HLA in healthy donors. Generated by immunoSEQ multiplex PCR, the TCRdb table keeps only in-frame clones and is missing some. This sample yields under 200,000 clones, of which roughly 80% are seen a single time; 2.2% belongs to the top ten. Input material: PBMCs. The receptors stem from a man in his forties or fifties in good health and CMV-seropositive. Both conserved end residues are part of each CDR3. Each record gives: D gene, clone size, J gene, V gene, CDR3 protein, CDR3 DNA. The D gene is left open where the match is weak. Only part of the rows carry a size: once, few, many, or a class if the clone is expanded.

- | - | TRBJ1-1 | TRBV4-1 | CASSQGPGHLLTEAFF | TGCGCCAGCAGCCAGGGACCGGGACACCTTTTAACTGAAGCTTTCTTT
- | - | TRBJ1-1 | TRBV2 | CASKREVNTEAFF | TGTGCCAGCAAACGGGAGGTGAACACTGAAGCTTTCTTT
- | - | TRBJ1-6 | TRBV6-1 | CASSEDRVGNSPLHF | TGTGCCAGCAGTGAAGACAGGGTTGGGAATTCACCCCTCCACTTT
- | - | TRBJ2-3 | TRBV4-1 | CASGSRRGSTDTQYF | TGCGCCAGCGGATCACGGCGGGGTAGCACAGATACGCAGTATTTT
TRBD2 | - | TRBJ2-5 | TRBV5-1 | CASSSPSGGAETQYF | TGCGCCAGCAGTTCCCCTAGCGGGGGGGCGGAGACCCAGTACTTC
TRBD1 | - | TRBJ1-2 | TRBV19 | CASSIWTGERYGYTF | TGTGCCAGTAGTATTTGGACAGGGGAGAGGTATGGCTACACCTTC
TRBD1 | - | TRBJ1-6 | TRBV11-2 | CASSLVGTGGGSPLHF | TGTGCCAGCAGCTTAGTAGGGACAGGGGGCGGTTCACCCCTCCACTTT
- | - | TRBJ2-5 | TRBV7-2 | CASSVGAGQETQYF | TGTGCCAGCAGCGTAGGGGCGGGCCAAGAGACCCAGTACTTC
TRBD1 | - | TRBJ1-5 | TRBV7-9 | CASSSTGGGHQPQHF | TGTGCCAGCAGCTCGACAGGGGGCGGACATCAGCCCCAGCATTTT
TRBD1 | - | TRBJ2-7 | TRBV7-2 | CASSLGQGPLEQYF | TGTGCCAGCAGCCTAGGACAGGGCCCCCTCGAGCAGTACTTC
TRBD1 | few | TRBJ2-3 | TRBV30 | CAWKNSGTVNTDTQYF | TGTGCCTGGAAAAACTCCGGGACAGTTAACACAGATACGCAGTATTTT
- | - | TRBJ2-2 | TRBV21-1 | CASSTIDRVGTGELFF | TGTGCCAGCAGCACCATAGACAGGGTAGGCACCGGGGAGCTGTTTTTT
- | - | TRBJ1-1 | TRBV7-9 | CASSRDITEAFF | TGTGCCAGCAGCAGGGACATCACTGAAGCTTTCTTT
- | few | TRBJ2-5 | TRBV6-6 | CASIQRGGVQETQYF | TGTGCCAGCATCCAAAGGGGGGGGGTCCAAGAGACCCAGTACTTC
- | - | TRBJ1-2 | TRBV19 | CASNDRQGFYGYTF | TGTGCCAGTAACGACAGGCAAGGCTTTTATGGCTACACCTTC
- | - | TRBJ2-2 | TRBV21-1 | CASSNGGLAGGCNGELFF | TGTGCCAGCAGCAATGGTGGACTAGCGGGGGGGTGCAACGGGGAGCTGTTTTTT
TRBD2 | once | TRBJ2-1 | TRBV9 | CASSSSGDSYNEQFF | TGTGCCAGCAGCTCTAGCGGGGACTCCTACAATGAGCAGTTCTTC
TRBD2 | few | TRBJ2-3 | TRBV4-2 | CASSQARGAGDTQYF | TGTGCCAGCAGCCAAGCGCGGGGGGCTGGAGATACGCAGTATTTT
- | - | TRBJ1-3 | TRBV6-5 | CASTPSRGSGNTTYF | TGTGCCAGCACCCCTTCCAGGGGCTCTGGAAACACCACATATTTT
TRBD2 | - | TRBJ2-7 | TRBV7-2 | CASSLYGGGAYEQYF | TGTGCCAGCAGCTTATACGGCGGGGGGGCCTACGAGCAGTACTTC
TRBD1 | - | TRBJ1-3 | TRBV9 | CASRGTGGSGNTIYF | TGTGCCAGCAGGGGGACAGGGGGCTCTGGAAACACCATATATTTT
- | - | TRBJ1-2 | TRBV6-5 | CASSYGRFYGYTF | TGTGCCAGCAGTTATGGGAGATTCTATGGCTACACCTTC
TRBD1 | once | TRBJ1-6 | TRBV30 | CAWSGGQGNSPLHF | TGTGCCTGGAGCGGGGGACAGGGGAATTCACCCCTCCACTTT
- | - | TRBJ2-5 | TRBV19 | CASSYRTGETQYF | TGTGCCAGTAGCTATCGGACGGGGGAGACCCAGTACTTC
- | - | TRBJ2-1 | TRBV12-5 | CASGPPPQGPIVEQFF | TGTGCTAGTGGCCCACCGCCCCAGGGCCCCATTGTTGAGCAGTTCTTC
- | - | TRBJ1-1 | TRBV9 | CASSRGVGLENTEAFF | TGTGCCAGCAGCCGCGGCGTGGGGCTGGAGAACACTGAAGCTTTCTTT
- | - | TRBJ2-7 | TRBV27 | CASSLLSIPGLNYEQYF | TGTGCCAGCAGTTTACTCTCGATCCCGGGACTCAACTACGAGCAGTACTTC
TRBD1 | - | TRBJ1-3 | TRBV30 | CASSRDSSGNTIYF | TGTGCCTCCTCCCGGGACAGCTCTGGAAACACCATATATTTT
- | - | TRBJ1-1 | TRBV19 | CASSIRAGTGKAFF | TGTGCCAGTAGTATCCGGGCTGGTACGGGAAAAGCTTTCTTT
- | - | TRBJ2-4 | TRBV28 | CASDRDSRGQAKNIQYF | TGTGCCAGCGACCGGGACTCGCGGGGGCAAGCCAAAAACATTCAGTACTTC
TRBD2 | - | TRBJ2-7 | TRBV9 | CASPDRSGGDYEQYF | TGTGCCAGCCCGGATAGGTCCGGGGGGGACTACGAGCAGTACTTC
TRBD2 | few | TRBJ2-2 | TRBV4-2 | CASSQDNLAGGPSGELFF | TGTGCCAGCAGCCAAGATAACCTAGCGGGGGGGCCCAGCGGGGAGCTGTTTTTT
TRBD1 | few | TRBJ1-4 | TRBV6-1 | CASRNRGGREKLFF | TGTGCCAGCAGGAACAGGGGTGGGAGAGAAAAACTGTTTTTT
- | - | TRBJ2-7 | TRBV27 | CASSSPSTAGLTYEQYF | TGTGCCAGCAGTTCCCCATCGACAGCTGGGCTCACCTACGAGCAGTACTTC
TRBD2 | few | TRBJ2-1 | TRBV7-7 | CASSPTAGGIGNEQFF | TGTGCCAGCAGCCCAACAGCGGGGGGTATTGGAAATGAGCAGTTCTTC
TRBD2 | - | TRBJ2-3 | TRBV11-3 | CASSLAGGMTDTQYF | TGTGCCAGCAGCTTAGCGGGGGGAATGACAGATACGCAGTATTTT
- | few | TRBJ2-7 | TRBV2 | CASSEQSYEQYF | TGTGCCAGCAGTGAACAGTCCTACGAGCAGTACTTC
- | - | TRBJ1-3 | TRBV7-7 | CASSSGPSGDTIYF | TGTGCCAGCAGTTCTGGACCGTCGGGGGACACCATATATTTT
- | - | TRBJ1-1 | TRBV5-4 | CASSLTGNTEAFF | TGTGCCAGCAGCCTGACAGGGAACACTGAAGCTTTCTTT
- | few | TRBJ1-2 | TRBV6-5 | CASSPLGRGGYGYTF | TGTGCCAGCAGCCCCCTGGGCAGGGGCGGCTATGGCTACACCTTC
TRBD2 | - | TRBJ2-1 | TRBV7-2 | CASSHAWLAGRNEQFF | TGTGCCAGCAGCCATGCGTGGCTAGCGGGGCGTAATGAGCAGTTCTTC
- | - | TRBJ2-7 | TRBV4-1 | CASSPHLNGLISYEQYF | TGCGCCAGCAGCCCACATCTGAATGGACTGATTTCCTACGAGCAGTACTTC
TRBD2 | - | TRBJ2-3 | TRBV30 | CAWSRTSGGTDTQYF | TGTGCCTGGAGCAGGACTAGTGGGGGCACAGATACGCAGTATTTT
TRBD2 | - | TRBJ2-7 | TRBV5-4 | CASSLSGDYEQYF | TGTGCCAGCAGCTTGAGCGGGGACTACGAGCAGTACTTC
- | - | TRBJ1-1 | TRBV4-3 | CASSHTGRWTEAFF | TGCGCCAGCAGCCACACGGGTCGATGGACTGAAGCTTTCTTT
- | - | TRBJ2-2 | TRBV5-1 | CASSLGAGSFTGELFF | TGCGCCAGCAGCTTGGGGGCCGGCTCTTTCACCGGGGAGCTGTTTTTT
- | - | TRBJ1-1 | TRBV6-6 | CASSYPQGNTEAFF | TGTGCCAGCAGTTACCCCCAGGGGAACACTGAGGCTTTCTTT
- | - | TRBJ1-4 | TRBV5-5 | CASSTKGATNEKLFF | TGTGCCAGCAGCACCAAGGGGGCAACTAATGAAAAACTGTTTTTT
TRBD1 | few | TRBJ1-2 | TRBV29-1 | CSVGGDAGGYGYTF | TGCAGCGTTGGGGGAGATGCAGGGGGCTATGGCTACACCTTC
TRBD2 | - | TRBJ2-3 | TRBV7-3 | CASSLTFRGGTDTQYF | TGTGCCAGCAGCTTAACGTTCCGGGGGGGCACAGATACGCAGTATTTT
- | - | TRBJ2-5 | TRBV5-8 | CASSWGRTPSPETQYF | TGTGCCAGCAGCTGGGGCAGGACCCCTTCCCCAGAGACCCAGTACTTC
- | - | TRBJ2-7 | TRBV29-1 | CSGTSGTPTSEQYF | TGCAGCGGCACTTCCGGGACTCCAACCTCCGAGCAGTACTTC
- | - | TRBJ1-6 | TRBV6-1 | CASSERGLSSYNSPLHF | TGTGCCAGCAGTGAACGAGGGTTAAGCTCCTATAATTCACCCCTCCACTTT
TRBD1 | - | TRBJ1-2 | TRBV19 | CASSSTGTYGYTF | TGTGCCAGTAGTTCGACAGGGACCTATGGCTACACCTTC
- | - | TRBJ2-3 | TRBV7-9 | CASNSGPYTDTQYF | TGTGCCAGCAACAGCGGCCCTTACACAGATACGCAGTATTTT
- | - | TRBJ2-7 | TRBV19 | CASSIQGGTYEQYF | TGTGCCAGTAGTATCCAGGGGGGAACCTACGAGCAGTACTTC
TRBD1 | - | TRBJ2-3 | TRBV6-6 | CASSSYRGAYTDTQYF | TGTGCCAGCAGTTCCTACAGGGGGGCCTACACAGATACGCAGTATTTT
TRBD1 | - | TRBJ1-2 | TRBV7-2 | CASSDPGQGIMVYGYTF | TGTGCCAGCAGCGATCCGGGACAGGGCATAATGGTCTATGGCTACACCTTC
TRBD2 | - | TRBJ2-1 | TRBV2 | CASGGVEQFF | TGTGCCAGCGGGGGGGTGGAGCAGTTCTTC
- | - | TRBJ2-4 | TRBV7-9 | CASSLVLYDKSIAKNIQYF | TGTGCCAGCAGCTTAGTTCTTTATGACAAGTCAATCGCCAAAAACATTCAGTACTTC